This T cell receptor (beta chain) was observed in a study of cytomegalovirus exposure and HLA in healthy donors. Study findings and constraints: Differences between HLA loci emerged in a later analysis of TCR association rates, with DRB1 most and HLA-C fewest. In an earlier analysis, most TCR beta V segments were productive about 87% or about 30% of the time. The authors assumed roughly uniform sequencing depth across donors for presence/absence analyses. Altogether, some 170 TCR beta chains were recorded as cytomegalovirus-associated.

Primers for the PCR totalled 60 Vbeta and 13 Jbeta. Using immunoSEQ multiplex PCR, the repertoire was profiled, and TCRdb retains in-frame clones only, with some absent. The data contain some 150,000 clones, around 80% of them singletons. This CDR3 contains 14 residues. CDR1 is SGDLS and CDR2 is YYNGEE in the germline V gene. V lost 4 bases, J lost 6 bases, and 6 bases stayed unmatched. This clone was detected once. The antigen is not known. Material: PBMCs. V gene TRBV9 combines with J gene TRBJ2-7; 11 bases map to TRBD2. The TCR was taken from a female donor in good health and CMV-seropositive. The CDR3 DNA sequence: TGTGCCAGCAGCACTAGCGGGAGTCTAACCGAGCAGTACTTC. Translating it yields CASSTSGSLTEQYF.